The present T cell receptor beta chain was sequenced within a study of T cell repertoires in cytomegalovirus infection. For the study at large: Public TCR beta signatures were indicative of both CMV infection and a matching HLA type.

The trim removed 5 bases at V and 2 bases at J, leaving 11 bases unmatched. CDR3 length: 17 amino acids. Germline V gene sequence: CDR1 MNHEY, CDR2 SMNVEV (reference sequence). A remark on this clonotype: Its antigen is not identified.

Study-wide findings and caveats: Based on cumulative public TCR beta family frequency, carriers of CMV plus the relevant HLA were identified.

TCRdb processed the reads anew with MiXCR; each CDR3 protein has one entry. The profile covers around 550,000 distinct CDR3 sequences, with 26% appearing a single time and 13% taken by the ten largest. The receptor comes from a human donor in good health (CMV status not recorded). Some clones in this sample may be carry-over from other donors' samples. Sample: PBMCs. The chain links TRBV27 to TRBJ2-2; 7 bases fit TRBD1. CDR3 DNA: TGTGCCAGCAGTCCCCAGGGGGTAAGACTCAACACCGGGGAGCTGTTTTTT. Protein product: CASSPQGVRLNTGELFF.